The 27 T cell receptor beta chains below were found in one sample sequenced in a study. TCRdb fed the RT-PCR reads into MiXCR, producing one record per CDR3 protein. The sample carries almost 700,000 distinct CDR3 sequences, over 12% recorded once. The sample consisted of memory CD4+ T cells from blood. These receptors were taken from a female donor in good health, serving as a healthy control.

The chain has TRBV7-2 and TRBJ2-5; 7 positions agree with TRBD2. Germline V gene lookup returns CDR1 SGHTA and CDR2 FQGNSA. This CDR3 is 15 amino acids long. The J segment lost 4 bases and the V segment lost 3 bases, leaving 8 bases of the junction unmatched. The CDR3: CASSFPAGDSETQYF. The CDR3 bases are TGTGCCAGCAGCTTCCCCGCGGGGGATTCAGAGACCCAGTACTTC.

This clonotype turned up a few times. V gene TRBV20-1 combines with J gene TRBJ2-3; D call uncertain. The length of the CDR3 is 10 residues. Germline values: CDR1 DFQATT, CDR2 SNEGSKA (reference sequence). Trimming cost V 8 bases and J 6 bases, with 9 bases left between them. The CDR3 loop is CSTTWDTQYF. The CDR3 region has the DNA TGCAGTACTACGTGGGATACGCAGTATTTT.

Many counts were recorded for this clonotype. V gene TRBV7-3 combines with J gene TRBJ1-1; D is uncertain. Germline V gene data show CDR1 as SGHTA and CDR2 as FQGTGA. This CDR3 has 14 residues. V lost 0 bases and J 2 bases, leaving 7 bases between the germline ends. This chain's CDR3 is CASSLTHGNTEAFF. CDR3 in DNA: TGTGCCAGCAGCTTAACGCACGGTAACACTGAAGCTTTCTTT.

This clonotype appeared many times. The DNA of the CDR3 is TGCAGCGTTGATGGCGATTACAATGAGCAGTTCTTC. This sequence encodes CSVDGDYNEQFF. The V and J genes are TRBV29-1 and TRBJ2-1; no definite D call. Looked up from germline, CDR1 is SQVTM and CDR2 is ANQGSEA. Between the trimmed V and J ends, which lost 3 bases and 4 bases, there was a span of 7 bases. This CDR3 contains 12 residues.

As concerns this clonotype: A much larger clonotype is one base distant, so this may be a read error. The rearrangement links TRBV20-1 to TRBJ2-7, with 8 bases identical to TRBD2. V gave up 7 bases and J gave up 0 bases; unmatched junction bases: 11. The CDR3 runs to 15 residues. CDR1 is DFQATT and CDR2 is SNEGSKA in the germline V gene (reference sequence). The CDR3 DNA reads TGCAGTGGACAGATCAGCGGGAGAGACTCCTACGAGCAGTACTTC. This codes for CSGQISGRDSYEQYF.

This clonotype turned up a few times. The chain employs TRBV4-3 and TRBJ1-5; D gene unclear. V shed 5 bases and J shed 4 bases, with 18 bases lying between them. This CDR3 is 16 amino acids long. CDR1 and CDR2 from the germline V gene are LGHNA and YSLEER. The CDR3 loop is CASSKHPPPENQPQHF. For the CDR3, the DNA is TGCGCCAGCAGCAAACATCCCCCCCCAGAGAATCAGCCCCAGCATTTT.

In its sample, this clonotype was seen many times. The chain carries TRBV4-2 and TRBJ2-5; D might be TRBD2 (6 bases). This CDR3 is built from 14 residues. Germline values: CDR1 LGHNA, CDR2 YNFKEQ. Trimming stripped 0 bases from V and 5 bases from J, with 10 bases between. The CDR3 region is CASSQDPGVETQYF. Written as DNA, the CDR3 is TGTGCCAGCAGCCAAGATCCGGGGGTTGAGACCCAGTACTTC.

Many counts were recorded for this clonotype. The CDR3 nucleotides read TGTGCCAGCAGCCAACGGGACAGAGACTACGAGCAGTACTTC. Translated: CASSQRDRDYEQYF. The chain recombines TRBV4-2 with TRBJ2-7; 7 positions match TRBD1. Per germline, CDR1 LGHNA and CDR2 YNFKEQ. This CDR3 has 14 residues. V shed 2 bases, J shed 3 bases, and the junction held 4 bases outside the gene matches.

A few counts support this clonotype. The rearrangement joins TRBV12-3 or TRBV12-4 to TRBJ1-2; D may be TRBD1 (5 bases). The CDR3 is 15 residues long. The V end was cut by 5 bases, the J end by 3 bases, with 16 bases between. CDR3 loop: CASSPSAGTDYGYTF. DNA of the CDR3: TGTGCCAGCAGTCCGTCCGCCGGGACGGACTATGGCTACACCTTC.

This clonotype was recorded a few times. The chain joins TRBV30 to TRBJ2-2; 9 bases align to TRBD1. J was trimmed by 5 bases and V by 6 bases; bases with no gene match: 4. CDR1 is GTSNPN and CDR2 is SVGIG in the germline V gene (reference sequence). CDR3 length equals 13 residues. CDR3 bases: TGTGCCTGCCGCGGACAGGGGACCGGGGAGCTGTTTTTT. Translation: CACRGQGTGELFF.

This clonotype was observed at least ten times. This chain links TRBV29-1 with TRBJ2-1, with TRBD1 as a possible D gene (5 bases). The CDR3 covers 14 residues. Germline V CDR1 and CDR2: SQVTM, ANQGSEA. Deletions cut 1 base from V and 2 bases from J, with 9 bases between. This CDR3 reads CSVEVQGTYNEQFF. In DNA form, the CDR3 reads TGCAGCGTTGAAGTTCAGGGAACCTACAATGAGCAGTTCTTC.

The V call is TRBV28, the J call TRBJ1-3; 8 nucleotides agree with TRBD1. V dropped 2 bases and J dropped 0; count of bases not matched to a gene: 9. The CDR3 sequence is 18 residues long. The germline CDR1 and CDR2 sequences are MDHEN and SYDVKM. The CDR3, as DNA: TGTGCCAGCAGTTTAGGACGATACAGGGGGAGCTCTGGAAACACCATATATTTT. Its protein is CASSLGRYRGSSGNTIYF.

Concerning this clonotype: Compared with germline, one end of the junction differs, possibly owing to a read error. This chain uses TRBV5-1 with TRBJ2-4; 9 positions agree with TRBD1. The CDR3 is made up of 19 amino acids. Germline V CDR1 and CDR2: SGHRS, YFSETQ. The CDR3 reads CASRLGGSLTGGAKNIPYF. The CDR3 nucleotides read TGCGCCAGCAGATTGGGGGGGTCCTTGACAGGGGGAGCCAAAAACATTCCGTACTTC.

A word on this clonotype: It may be a read error: a sequence one base away is much more abundant. The chain recombines TRBV24-1 with TRBJ1-2, with no clear D. Trimming cost V 2 bases and J 9 bases, with 15 bases left between them. Germline-derived CDR1 and CDR2 are KGHDR and SFDVKD. The CDR3 loop spans 14 amino acids. CDR3 region: CATSDSYMSDSYTF. The CDR3 DNA reads TGTGCCACCAGTGATTCGTATATGTCGGATAGCTACACCTTC.

This clonotype appeared a few times. The CDR3, as DNA: TGTGCCAGCAGTTTAATGGAAGGGGGGCAGTTCTTC. Amino acids: CASSLMEGGQFF. The chain combines TRBV28 with TRBJ2-1; D is perhaps TRBD1 (6 bases). Deletions cut 2 bases from V and 12 bases from J, with 11 bases between. Germline values: CDR1 MDHEN, CDR2 SYDVKM. The CDR3 is 12 residues long.

The sample holds many counts of this clonotype. The chain uses TRBV29-1 and TRBJ1-5; 10 bases fit TRBD1. The germline V gene has CDR1 SQVTM and CDR2 ANQGSEA. The CDR3 loop spans 14 amino acids. Unmatched junction bases numbered 7, after V lost 7 bases and J lost 4 bases. DNA for the CDR3: TGCAGCGCCGGTGACAGGGGGCGAAATCAGCCCCAGCATTTT. This translates into CSAGDRGRNQPQHF.

This clonotype was detected ten times or more. The chain is built from TRBV15 and TRBJ2-1; the D is unclear. The CDR3 consists of 12 residues. Germline V CDR1 and CDR2: LNHNV, YYDKDF (reference sequence). Trimming removed 4 bases from V and 13 bases from J, with 14 bases in between. CDR3 protein: CATSTLRRDQFF. The CDR3 nucleotides are TGTGCCACCAGCACCCTAAGGAGAGACCAGTTCTTC.

This clonotype was counted at least ten times. The CDR3 loop is CASSYHNISPEQFF. The CDR3 DNA sequence: TGTGCCAGCAGTTATCACAATATTTCCCCTGAGCAGTTCTTC. The chain employs TRBV6-6 and TRBJ2-1; no clear D. The CDR3 extends over 14 amino acids. The germline V gene has CDR1 MNHNY and CDR2 SVGAGI (reference sequence). The germline V and J ends were trimmed by 3 bases and 9 bases, with 15 bases remaining between them.

This clonotype has only a few counts. The J gene is TRBJ1-2, the V gene TRBV7-3; no definite D call. This CDR3 is 15 amino acids long. In germline, CDR1 is SGHTA, CDR2 FQGTGA. The V gene lost 5 bases and the J gene lost 2 bases, with 15 bases spanning the gap. As DNA, the CDR3 is TGTGCCAGCAGCCCCGACAACTTCGCAAACTATGGCTACACCTTC. Encoded protein: CASSPDNFANYGYTF.

This chain links TRBV6-6 with TRBJ2-2; 11 bases fit TRBD2. The CDR3 consists of 15 residues. From germline, CDR1 is MNHNY and CDR2 SVGAGI (reference sequence). Germline trimming cut 6 bases from V and 5 bases from J; bases unmatched to any gene: 5. The CDR3 region has the DNA TGTGCCAGCAGACAACTAGCGGGAGTGACCGGGGAGCTGTTTTTT. It encodes CASRQLAGVTGELFF.

This clonotype appeared many times. The rearrangement joins TRBV7-2 to TRBJ2-5, with D tentatively TRBD2 (5 bases). The length of the CDR3 is 14 residues. Trimming removed 7 bases at V and 4 bases at J, with 16 bases between. Germline V gives CDR1 SGHTA, CDR2 FQGNSA. CDR3 bases: TGTGCCAGCATGAGCGGTACGGGAATAGAGACCCAGTACTTC. It specifies CASMSGTGIETQYF.

This clonotype was picked up a small number of times. The CDR3 sequence: CSARAPENTGELFF. The DNA of the CDR3 is TGCAGTGCTAGAGCCCCAGAGAACACCGGGGAGCTGTTTTTT. The gene calls are TRBV20-1 and TRBJ2-2; no firm D call. In germline, CDR1 is DFQATT, CDR2 SNEGSKA (reference sequence). V lost 1 base and J 1 base, leaving 7 bases between the germline ends. The CDR3 is made up of 14 amino acids.

This clonotype was found many times. This chain uses TRBV7-8 with TRBJ1-5, with D possibly being TRBD1 (6 bases). The germline V gene encodes CDR1 SGHVS and CDR2 FQNEAQ. The CDR3 loop spans 17 amino acids. The V end lost 1 base, the J end lost 3 bases, and 16 bases lay between the germline ends. CDR3 loop: CASSLVGGTRINQPQHF. CDR3 nucleotides: TGTGCCAGCAGCTTAGTGGGGGGGACACGGATCAATCAGCCCCAGCATTTT.

This chain's CDR3 is CASSVGQNSANYGYTF. The CDR3 region has the DNA TGTGCCAGCAGCGTCGGACAGAACTCGGCTAACTATGGCTACACCTTC. V gene TRBV7-2 combines with J gene TRBJ1-2, with D perhaps TRBD1 (6 bases). From germline, CDR1 is SGHTA and CDR2 FQGNSA. V was shortened by 5 bases and J by 0 bases, with 16 bases between the two germline ends. The CDR3 consists of 16 residues.

The chain recombines TRBV7-9 with TRBJ1-2, with D hard to call. Germline CDR1 reads SEHNR; CDR2 reads FQNEAQ (reference sequence). The CDR3 is made up of 14 amino acids. Trimming removed 0 bases at V and 4 bases at J, with 9 bases between. The CDR3 sequence is CASSLAQQSYGYTF. The DNA of the CDR3 is TGTGCCAGCAGCTTAGCACAGCAATCCTATGGCTACACCTTC.

The chain joins TRBV5-1 to TRBJ2-1, with D maybe TRBD1 (6 bases). Germline V gives CDR1 SGHRS, CDR2 YFSETQ. CDR3 size: 14 residues. The V end was cut by 0 bases, the J end by 6 bases, with 10 bases between. The DNA of the CDR3 is TGCGCCAGCAGCTTGGATGGGGGCCTCAATGAGCAGTTCTTC. Its protein is CASSLDGGLNEQFF.

This clonotype has a handful of counts. CDR3 loop: CASSPWGSLLGGTDTQYF. For the CDR3, the DNA is TGTGCCAGCAGCCCTTGGGGTAGCCTCCTTGGAGGGACAGATACGCAGTATTTT. This chain uses TRBV7-9 with TRBJ2-3, with D tentatively TRBD2 (6 bases). Germline CDR1 and CDR2: SEHNR and FQNEAQ (reference sequence). The CDR3 covers 18 residues. Trimming shortened V by 5 bases and J by 3 bases, and 24 bases separated the two germline ends. Full variable domain (missing parts from reference TRBV7-9 and TRBJ2-3): DTGVSQNPRHKITKRGQNVTFRCDPISEHNRLYWYRQTLGQGPEFLTYFQNEAQLEKSRLLSDRFSAERPKGSFSTLEIQRTEQGDSAMYLCASSPWGSLLGGTDTQYFGPGTRLTVL.